One and the same sample provided the 30 T cell receptor beta chains below, sequenced in a study of blood T cell repertoires in COVID-19. Only in-frame clones appear in the TCRdb table, and some are missing; sequencing was by immunoSEQ multiplex PCR. Among fewer than 250,000 clones listed, approximately 86% were seen once. The specimen sequenced was peripheral blood. Source of these receptors: a man aged 60 to 69 with COVID-19, enrolled during active disease.

The gene calls are TRBV6-5 and TRBJ1-2; 9 positions agree with TRBD1. The V gene's germline CDR1 is MNHEY and CDR2 SVGAGI. This CDR3 contains 14 residues. Trimming removed 0 bases from V and 4 bases from J; junction bases left unmatched: 0. CDR3 residues: CASSYSDRGYGYTF. In DNA form, the CDR3 reads TGTGCCAGCAGTTACTCGGACAGGGGCTATGGCTACACCTTC.

This rearrangement joins TRBV13 to TRBJ1-2, with TRBD1 as a possible D gene (5 bases). V shed 5 bases and J shed 6 bases, with 10 bases lying between them. CDR3 length: 12 residues. CDR1 is PRHDT and CDR2 is FYEKMQ in the germline V gene (reference sequence). CDR3 nucleotides: TGTGCCAGCAGCCAAGGGACTCATGGCTACACCTTC. As protein: CASSQGTHGYTF.

The CDR3 loop reads CASSVPPSGGTNTQYF. The CDR3 DNA reads as TGTGCCAGCAGCGTTCCGCCTAGCGGGGGGACGAATACGCAGTATTTT. The rearrangement links TRBV11-2 to TRBJ2-3; 11 bases line up with TRBD2. The CDR3 extends over 16 amino acids. V was clipped by 5 bases and J by 7 bases; unmatched bases: 11. Germline CDR1 SGHAT, CDR2 FQNNGV.

The chain recombines TRBV6-5 with TRBJ1-2; D is possibly TRBD1 (5 bases). This CDR3 has 13 amino acids. Germline CDR1 reads MNHEY; CDR2 reads SVGAGI. Trimming left V 7 bases short and J 3 bases short, with 12 bases between. The CDR3 DNA is TGTGCCAGCACCAGGACACCAGACTATGGCTACACCTTC. It yields the protein CASTRTPDYGYTF.

The chain couples TRBV5-4 to TRBJ2-7; 12 bases fit TRBD2. The CDR3 loop spans 16 amino acids. J gave up 4 bases and V 4 bases, and 9 bases lay outside the gene matches. Per the germline V gene, CDR1 is SGHNT and CDR2 is YYREEE (reference sequence). The CDR3 loop reads CASSDPGLAGPYEQYF. CDR3 nucleotide sequence: TGTGCCAGCAGCGACCCGGGACTAGCGGGCCCTTACGAGCAGTACTTC.

The chain employs TRBV5-6 and TRBJ1-2; TRBD1 matches at 7 bases. V shed 3 bases and J 4 bases; nucleotides not matched to a gene: 6. This CDR3 spans 14 amino acids. CDR1 is SGHDT and CDR2 is YYEEEE in the germline V gene. Here the CDR3 DNA reads TGTGCCAGCAGCTCTCTACAGGGGTTCTATGGCTACACCTTC. Its translation: CASSSLQGFYGYTF.

The chain has TRBV19 and TRBJ2-1; possible D gene TRBD2, 5 bases. Trimming took 5 bases from V and 10 from J, leaving 15 bases between them. Germline-derived CDR1 and CDR2 are LNHDA and SQIVND (reference sequence). The CDR3 is 13 amino acids. CDR3 in amino acids: CASSGRGPEEQFF. The CDR3 DNA reads TGTGCCAGTAGTGGCAGAGGGCCGGAAGAGCAGTTCTTC.

The rearrangement joins TRBV18 to TRBJ1-6; 8 bases map to TRBD1. V trimming: 4 bases; J trimming: 7 bases; junction bases outside the gene matches: 3. Germline CDR1 KGHSH, CDR2 LQKENI. The CDR3 runs 14 residues. DNA of the CDR3: TGTGCCAGCTCACTACAGGGGGGGAATTCACCCCTCCACTTT. It codes for CASSLQGGNSPLHF.

This chain connects TRBV19 to TRBJ1-4, with D unresolved. The CDR3 is 13 amino acids. Trimming took 4 bases from V and 10 from J, leaving 13 bases between them. Per the germline V gene, CDR1 is LNHDA and CDR2 is SQIVND (reference sequence). The CDR3 sequence: CASSRDFEGKLFF. CDR3 bases: TGTGCCAGTAGTAGAGATTTCGAGGGAAAACTGTTTTTT.

This clone was seen more than once but under ten times. V usage is TRBV12-5 and J usage is TRBJ1-5; TRBD1 aligns across 8 bases. Trimming cost V 1 base and J 3 bases; bases outside gene matches: 2. Germline CDR1 LGHNT, CDR2 FRNRAP. This CDR3 comprises 15 residues. The CDR3 here is CASGLEDRDNQPQHF. The CDR3 nucleotides are TGTGCTAGTGGTTTGGAGGACAGGGACAATCAGCCCCAGCATTTT. The variable domain in full, completed from reference TRBV12-5 and TRBJ1-5, reads DARVTQTPRHKVTEMGQEVTMRCQPILGHNTVFWYRQTMMQGLELLAYFRNRAPLDDSGMPKDRFSAEMPDATLATLKIQPSEPRDSAVYFCASGLEDRDNQPQHFGDGTRLSIL.

The chain couples TRBV27 to TRBJ2-7; 13 bases fit TRBD2. CDR1 and CDR2 (germline): MNHEY, SMNVEV (reference sequence). The CDR3 extends over 14 amino acids. V gave up 7 bases and J gave up 5 bases; unmatched junction bases: 5. CDR3 residues: CASTRLAGGNEQYF. As DNA, the CDR3 is TGTGCCAGCACCAGACTAGCGGGAGGTAACGAGCAGTACTTC.

The J gene is TRBJ2-7, the V gene TRBV2; D is possibly TRBD1 (5 bases). CDR3 length equals 14 residues. V was shortened by 2 bases and J by 3 bases, with 11 bases between the two germline ends. The germline V gene has CDR1 SNHLY and CDR2 FYNNEI. The CDR3 DNA follows: TGTGCCAGCAGTGAACCAGGGTGGATCTACGAGCAGTACTTC. This encodes CASSEPGWIYEQYF.

As regards this clone: The sample holds other DNA sequences that translate to the same CDR3. The chain carries TRBV24-1 and TRBJ1-1; maybe TRBD1 (5 bases). CDR3 length equals 13 residues. Trimming shortened V by 5 bases and J by 2 bases, and 8 bases separated the two germline ends. From germline, CDR1 is KGHDR and CDR2 SFDVKD. The CDR3 nucleotides read TGTGCCACCAGTGGGGGCGGTAACACTGAAGCTTTCTTT. It encodes CATSGGGNTEAFF.

This chain uses TRBV15 with TRBJ1-1, with 7 positions matching TRBD1. From germline, CDR1 is LNHNV and CDR2 YYDKDF (reference sequence). The ends lost 0 bases at V and 1 base at J; junction bases unmatched: 11. The CDR3 consists of 18 residues. The CDR3 coding sequence is TGTGCCACCAGCAGAGAGATGCTAACAGGGGCAGGGAACACTGAAGCTTTCTTT. Translation: CATSREMLTGAGNTEAFF.

The chain uses TRBV28 and TRBJ1-2, with D tentatively TRBD1 (5 bases). Germline loops: CDR1 MDHEN, CDR2 SYDVKM. CDR3 length equals 15 residues. V was pared by 8 bases and J by 2 bases, with 18 bases between. CDR3 region: CASVGGREANYGYTF. The CDR3 nucleotides are TGTGCCAGCGTTGGGGGTCGGGAGGCGAACTATGGCTACACCTTC.

V is TRBV21-1 and J is TRBJ2-7; the tabulated D call, TRBD1, remains unverified against the DNA. TRBV21-1 is tagged as a pseudogene. CDR3 length: 17 residues. CDR3 protein: CASSKQAGSQQPYEQYF. In nucleotides, the CDR3 is TGTGCCAGCAGCAAACAAGCAGGGTCCCAACAGCCCTACGAGCAGTACTTC.

The V gene is TRBV28, the J gene TRBJ1-5; the D gene is possibly TRBD1 (5 bases). The CDR3 length is 15 residues. Per germline, CDR1 MDHEN and CDR2 SYDVKM. V gave up 7 bases and J gave up 7 bases, with 20 bases separating them. The CDR3 sequence is CASNLVRGVRQPQHF. DNA for the CDR3: TGTGCCAGCAATCTGGTCCGGGGGGTTCGGCAGCCCCAGCATTTT. Full variable domain (outside the CDR3, taken from reference TRBV28 and TRBJ1-5): DVKVTQSSRYLVKRTGEKVFLECVQDMDHENMFWYRQDPGLGLRLIYFSYDVKMKEKGDIPEGYSVSREKKERFSLILESASTNQTSMYLCASNLVRGVRQPQHFGDGTRLSIL.

The V and J genes are TRBV28 and TRBJ1-5, with a tentative D call TRBD1 (6 bases). CDR1 is MDHEN, CDR2 SYDVKM, per germline. V was cut by 6 bases and J by 1 base, with 16 bases left in between. The CDR3 extends over 16 amino acids. The CDR3 reads CASRPGTRGSNQPQHF. DNA of the CDR3: TGTGCCAGCAGACCCGGGACAAGAGGGAGCAATCAGCCCCAGCATTTT.

The chain uses TRBV6-5 and TRBJ1-1; TRBD1 aligns across 8 bases. The CDR3 has 15 amino acids. V lost 3 bases to trimming and J lost 4 bases; unmatched junction nucleotides: 7. CDR1 is MNHEY and CDR2 is SVGAGI in the germline V gene. The DNA for the CDR3 is TGTGCCAGCAGTTATGCTACTACAGGGGGCACTGAAGCTTTCTTT. Translation: CASSYATTGGTEAFF.

This clone was picked up many times. Other DNA sequences in this specimen translate into the identical CDR3. This chain uses TRBV27 with TRBJ2-2; possible D gene TRBD1, 6 bases. Trimming took 2 bases from V and 6 from J, leaving 13 bases between them. Germline V gene lookup returns CDR1 MNHEY and CDR2 SMNVEV (reference sequence). The CDR3 runs 15 residues. The DNA of the CDR3 is TGTGCCAGCAGTTTAAGGGGGAATCAAGCCGGGGAGCTGTTTTTT. It yields the protein CASSLRGNQAGELFF.

V usage is TRBV5-1 and J usage is TRBJ1-2; a weak D match, TRBD1 (6 bases). The CDR3 is 15 amino acids. The V gene's germline CDR1 is SGHRS and CDR2 YFSETQ. The V end was cut by 0 bases, the J end by 8 bases, with 17 bases between. The CDR3 is CASSLEGLPGAGYTF. The DNA for the CDR3 is TGCGCCAGCAGCTTGGAAGGCCTGCCAGGGGCGGGCTACACCTTC.

The chain carries TRBV30 and TRBJ1-1, with 7 bases fitting TRBD1. The CDR3 loop spans 14 amino acids. CDR1 and CDR2 from the germline V gene are GTSNPN and SVGIG (reference sequence). The V segment lost 1 base and the J segment 4 bases; nucleotides outside the gene matches: 6. The CDR3 is CAWSGKGGRTEAFF. CDR3 DNA sequence: TGTGCCTGGAGTGGGAAAGGGGGCCGCACTGAAGCTTTCTTT.

Worth noting for this clone: The junction departs from germline at one end; a sequencing error may be responsible. This chain uses TRBV2 with TRBJ1-1, with 8 bases lining up with TRBD1. CDR3 length equals 12 residues. Germline lookup yields CDR1 SNHLY and CDR2 FYNNEI. CDR3 amino acids: CASGLETGAFVF. CDR3 nucleotide sequence: TGTGCCAGCGGCCTAGAGACAGGGGCCTTCGTCTTT. Drawing the rest from reference TRBV2 and TRBJ1-1, the complete variable domain is EPEVTQTPSHQVTQMGQEVILRCVPISNHLYFYWYRQILGQKVEFLVSFYNNEISEKSEIFDDQFSVERPDGSNFTLKIRSTKLEDSAMYFCASGLETGAFVFGQGTRLTVV.

V is TRBV28 and J is TRBJ2-5; D remains ambiguous. CDR1 MDHEN and CDR2 SYDVKM come from the germline V gene. CDR3 length: 14 residues. Trimming pared 2 bases from V and 5 bases from J, leaving 12 bases between. The chain's CDR3 is CASSLGHFLETQYF. The CDR3 DNA sequence: TGTGCCAGCAGTTTAGGGCATTTTCTGGAGACCCAGTACTTC.

The chain is built from TRBV7-6 and TRBJ2-6; 13 bases map to TRBD2. CDR3 length equals 18 residues. The germline V gene encodes CDR1 SGHVS and CDR2 FNYEAQ. J was trimmed by 5 bases and V by 4 bases; bases with no gene match: 8. CDR3 nucleotides: TGTGCCAGCAGCTCACAGGGACTAGCGGGGAACAGGGCCAACGTCCTGACTTTC. It is translated as CASSSQGLAGNRANVLTF.

The sample holds one count of this clone. CDR3 loop: CASSLGQGAEKLFF. The CDR3, as DNA: TGCGCCAGCAGCTTGGGACAGGGGGCTGAAAAACTGTTTTTT. V usage is TRBV5-1 and J usage is TRBJ1-4, with 10 bases matching TRBD1. The germline gives CDR1 SGHRS, CDR2 YFSETQ. J was trimmed by 7 bases and V by 0 bases; bases with no gene match: 0. The CDR3 runs to 14 residues.

The rearrangement uses TRBV7-9 and TRBJ2-1, with D perhaps matching TRBD2 (6 bases). The CDR3 is 14 amino acids. The germline V gene encodes CDR1 SEHNR and CDR2 FQNEAQ (reference sequence). V shed 2 bases and J shed 6 bases, with 11 bases lying between them. For the CDR3, the DNA is TGTGCCAGCAGCTTAAGTACTAGCAGCAATGAGCAGTTCTTC. Protein sequence: CASSLSTSSNEQFF. The full variable domain, its missing parts supplied by reference TRBV7-9 and TRBJ2-1, is DTGVSQNPRHKITKRGQNVTFRCDPISEHNRLYWYRQTLGQGPEFLTYFQNEAQLEKSRLLSDRFSAERPKGSFSTLEIQRTEQGDSAMYLCASSLSTSSNEQFFGPGTRLTVL.

CDR3 sequence reads: CASSPKSSGTSTDTQYF. The CDR3 nucleotides read TGTGCCAGTAGTCCAAAATCTAGCGGGACTAGCACAGATACGCAGTATTTT. This chain uses TRBV19 with TRBJ2-3, with 9 bases lining up with TRBD2. The CDR3 is made up of 17 amino acids. Trimming removed 5 bases from V and 0 bases from J; junction bases left unmatched: 9. Germline V gives CDR1 LNHDA, CDR2 SQIVND (reference sequence).

The chain recombines TRBV2 with TRBJ1-2; D perhaps matches TRBD1 (5 bases). CDR3 length: 13 amino acids. V gave up 5 bases and J gave up 4 bases, with 11 bases separating them. Germline loops: CDR1 SNHLY, CDR2 FYNNEI. CDR3: CASSLQGGYGYTF. The CDR3 DNA reads TGTGCCAGCAGTCTTCAGGGAGGCTATGGCTACACCTTC.

V usage is TRBV5-6 and J usage is TRBJ2-1; D might be TRBD1 (6 bases). CDR1 SGHDT and CDR2 YYEEEE come from the germline V gene. V lost 0 bases, J lost 4 bases, and 20 bases lay in between. The CDR3 consists of 18 residues. Here the CDR3 DNA reads TGTGCCAGCAGCTTGGCCAATCGTATCGGGACACCTTACAATGAGCAGTTCTTC. The encoded protein is CASSLANRIGTPYNEQFF.